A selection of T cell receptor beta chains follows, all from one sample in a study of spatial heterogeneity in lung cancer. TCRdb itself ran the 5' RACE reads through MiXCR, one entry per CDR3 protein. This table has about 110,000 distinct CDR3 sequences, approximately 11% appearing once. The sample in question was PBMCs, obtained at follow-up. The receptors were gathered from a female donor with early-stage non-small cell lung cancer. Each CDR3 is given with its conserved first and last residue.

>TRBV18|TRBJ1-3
CASFAGVAGNTIYF
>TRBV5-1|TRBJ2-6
CASSLDFSGANVLTF
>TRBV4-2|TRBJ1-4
CASSQQGTTNEKLFF
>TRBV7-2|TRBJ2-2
CASSQQTGGWVTGELFF
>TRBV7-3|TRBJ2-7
CASSPGLAGDEQYF
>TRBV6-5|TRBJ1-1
CASSYQQTGLTEAFF
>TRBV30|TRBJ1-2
CAWSVQLLYGYTF
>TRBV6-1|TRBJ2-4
CASSEVTPFDIQYF
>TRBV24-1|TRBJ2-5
CATSDSRGPETQYF
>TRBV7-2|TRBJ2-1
CASSLRGQAYNEQFF
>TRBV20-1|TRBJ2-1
CSARVSGSYNEQFF
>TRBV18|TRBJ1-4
CASSPQGASNEKLFF
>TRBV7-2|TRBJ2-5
CASSLSGRRETQYF
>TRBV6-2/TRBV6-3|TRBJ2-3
CASSYGSGSISDTQYF
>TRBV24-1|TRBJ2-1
CATSDPSAQEQFF
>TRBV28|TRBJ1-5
CASSPGTAWQPQHF
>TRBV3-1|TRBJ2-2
CASSHRGKAGGDTGELFF
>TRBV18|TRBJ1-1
CASSSIDGNTEAFF
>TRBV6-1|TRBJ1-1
CASRALRRDSREAFF
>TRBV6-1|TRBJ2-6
CASSGPGANVLTF
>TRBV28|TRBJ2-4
CASSVSARMVAKNIQYF
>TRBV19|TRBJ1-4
CASSIFRRQGRATNEKLFF
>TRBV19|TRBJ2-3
CASSIGLAWADTQYF
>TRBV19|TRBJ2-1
CASSMKSRGSSYNEQFF
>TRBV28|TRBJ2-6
CASSPSRRLLSGANVLTF
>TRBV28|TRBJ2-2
CASSSYYRGRSTGELFF
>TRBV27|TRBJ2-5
CASSNYQRETQYF
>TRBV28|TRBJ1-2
CASSSPRGTARDYTF
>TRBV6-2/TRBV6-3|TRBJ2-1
CASSSPGTGARGYNEQFF
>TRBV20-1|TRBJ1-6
CSAVRQVGNSPLHF
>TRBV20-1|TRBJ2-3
CSAHGGGGDTQYF
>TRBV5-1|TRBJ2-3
CASRIRPSTDTQYF
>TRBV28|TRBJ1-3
CASSLGSRGNTKYF
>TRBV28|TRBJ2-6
CASYEGTGANVLTF